This T cell receptor (beta chain) was found in a study of PD-1 blockade in classical Hodgkin lymphoma. Time point: cycle 4 day 1 (C4D1), after less than 7 weeks of nivolumab. No patient escaped relapse after autologous stem cell transplantation, and brentuximab vedotin exposure varied. Magnetic negative selection of thawed PBMCs yielded the CD8+ T cells. The data were produced by immunoSEQ multiplex PCR, yet TCRdb's version contains in-frame clones alone and is incomplete. The data hold 7,400 or so clones, with around 79% observed a single time. Sequences were derived from CD8+ T cells from blood, sampled before the fourth cycle of nivolumab. The receptor was derived from a human donor with classical Hodgkin lymphoma.

The CDR3 region is CASSWGRDRTDTQYF. Written as DNA, the CDR3 is TGTGCCAGCAGCTGGGGACGAGATAGGACAGATACGCAGTATTTT. This sequence joins TRBV11-2 and TRBJ2-3; D possibly matches TRBD1 or TRBD2 (5 bases each). The CDR3 has 15 amino acids. Germline CDR1 reads SGHAT; CDR2 reads FQNNGV. V was trimmed by 4 bases and J by 3 bases, leaving 14 bases between them.